What follows are 28 T cell receptor beta chains derived from one specimen sequenced in a study of beta chain features in type 1 diabetes. These receptors have no identified antigens. Study-wide findings and caveats: Significant though moderate, a shortening of TCRB CDR3s appeared in all four CD4+ subsets of Type 1 diabetes patients.

All of the isolated RNA was reverse transcribed, so expressed TCRB transcripts were sequenced. Using immunoSEQ multiplex PCR, the repertoire was profiled, and TCRdb retains in-frame clones only, with some absent. Of fewer than 200,000 clones in the sample, around a tenth were seen once. The sequencing input was central memory CD4+ T cells from blood. Receptors were obtained from a man aged 30-40 years with type 1 diabetes.

In this sample, this clone turned up a few times. The J gene is TRBJ1-3, the V gene TRBV7-9, with D unclear. Per germline, CDR1 SEHNR and CDR2 FQNEAQ (reference sequence). The CDR3 has 12 residues. With 5 bases removed from V and 4 bases from J, the gap between germline ends came to 6 bases. The CDR3 DNA follows: TGTGCCAGCAGCCAGGTGGGAAACACCATATATTTT. Its translation: CASSQVGNTIYF.

The CDR3 DNA reads TGTGCCAGCAGTACCATTAGCGGGAGTAACATTCAGTACTTC. This codes for CASSTISGSNIQYF. The chain carries TRBV28 and TRBJ2-4, with TRBD2 matching 9 bases. Germline V gives CDR1 MDHEN, CDR2 SYDVKM. Trimming removed 5 bases from V and 7 bases from J; junction bases left unmatched: 6. The CDR3 has 14 residues.

The genes are TRBV23-1 and TRBJ2-7; TRBD1 is a possible D gene (5 bases). TRBV23-1 is labeled an ORF, and its function is uncertain. The CDR3 consists of 14 residues. The V end lost 0 bases, the J end lost 11 bases, and 17 bases lay between the germline ends. CDR3 in amino acids: CASSQSVQGAQKYF. DNA of the CDR3: TGCGCCAGCAGTCAATCTGTCCAGGGCGCCCAAAAGTACTTC.

The chain combines TRBV30 with TRBJ2-3; the D is unclear. V lost 0 bases, J lost 1 base, and 14 bases lay in between. The CDR3 covers 16 residues. The germline V gene encodes CDR1 GTSNPN and CDR2 SVGIG (reference sequence). The CDR3 nucleotides are TGTGCCTGGAGTGTTCTTCCAGGATGGGGCACAGATACGCAGTATTTT. Protein sequence: CAWSVLPGWGTDTQYF.

This chain uses TRBV7-2 with TRBJ2-6; weak D call: TRBD1 (5 bases). The CDR3 spans 15 residues. Trimming removed 6 bases at V and 0 bases at J, with 9 bases between. Germline CDR1 SGHTA, CDR2 FQGNSA. The CDR3 sequence is CASSYRRSGANVLTF. DNA of the CDR3: TGTGCCAGCAGTTACAGGCGCTCTGGGGCCAACGTCCTGACTTTC.

This clone was detected only a few times. The chain employs TRBV6-1 and TRBJ1-1, with a weak D call TRBD1 (5 bases). Germline CDR1 and CDR2: MNHNS and SASEGT. CDR3 length: 13 residues. V was clipped by 8 bases and J by 3 bases, with 13 bases between them. Here the CDR3 DNA reads TGTGCCAGCCATCTTGCCAGGGACACTGAAGCTTTCTTT. This sequence encodes CASHLARDTEAFF.

This clone turned up a few times. This sequence joins TRBV29-1 and TRBJ1-2; 7 bases agree with TRBD1. V was clipped by 8 bases and J by 8 bases; unmatched bases: 17. Per the germline V gene, CDR1 is SQVTM and CDR2 is ANQGSEA. This CDR3 region has 14 residues. The CDR3 reads CSTSHTGDRVGYTF. CDR3 coding DNA: TGCAGCACGTCCCACACAGGGGATCGAGTCGGCTACACCTTC.

The chain is built from TRBV28 and TRBJ2-7, with 7 bases lining up with TRBD1. Germline-derived CDR1 and CDR2 are MDHEN and SYDVKM. The CDR3 sequence is 16 residues long. With 4 bases clipped from V and 6 bases from J, the junction kept 15 bases outside the gene matches. DNA of the CDR3: TGTGCCAGCAGTTCCCCCGGGACAGCGGAATTAGGCGAGCAGTACTTC. Amino acids: CASSSPGTAELGEQYF.

This sequence joins TRBV28 and TRBJ1-2; D not resolved. CDR1 is MDHEN and CDR2 is SYDVKM in the germline V gene. This CDR3 spans 13 amino acids. The V gene lost 3 bases and the J gene lost 5 bases, with 10 bases spanning the gap. The CDR3 DNA sequence: TGTGCCAGCAGTTTCCTACTGCTTTATGGCTACACCTTC. It is translated as CASSFLLLYGYTF.

The rearrangement links TRBV28 to TRBJ1-1; 8 positions match TRBD1. The V gene end was trimmed by 7 bases and the J gene end by 0 bases; junction bases not matched to a gene: 13. The V gene's germline CDR1 is MDHEN and CDR2 SYDVKM. The CDR3 is made up of 17 amino acids. The CDR3 DNA follows: TGTGCCAGCACCCACGTCGGGACAGGTCCCATGAACACTGAAGCTTTCTTT. It codes for CASTHVGTGPMNTEAFF.

The CDR3 protein is CASSLDGGPNTEAFF. CDR3 bases: TGTGCCAGCAGCTTAGATGGAGGGCCGAACACTGAAGCTTTCTTT. This sequence joins TRBV11-1 and TRBJ1-1; D not certain. The CDR3 runs 15 residues. V lost 1 base, J lost 1 base, and 10 bases lay in between. Germline values: CDR1 SGHAT, CDR2 FQDESV (reference sequence).

The chain is built from TRBV2 and TRBJ2-1; TRBD2 is a possible D gene (5 bases). From germline, CDR1 is SNHLY and CDR2 FYNNEI. The CDR3 covers 15 residues. Trimming shortened V by 4 bases and J by 0 bases, and 10 bases separated the two germline ends. In nucleotides, the CDR3 is TGTGCCAGCAGTGGAGGGCGGAGCTCCTACAATGAGCAGTTCTTC. Translated: CASSGGRSSYNEQFF.

This clone was counted between two and nine times. The chain is built from TRBV28 and TRBJ2-7, with TRBD1 matching over 10 bases. The germline CDR1 and CDR2 sequences are MDHEN and SYDVKM. This CDR3 spans 16 amino acids. J was trimmed by 3 bases and V by 2 bases; bases with no gene match: 7. CDR3 in amino acids: CASSLVTGTGDYEQYF. The DNA of the CDR3 is TGTGCCAGCAGTTTAGTTACCGGGACAGGGGACTACGAGCAGTACTTC.

This clone was seen a handful of times. This chain connects TRBV11-2 to TRBJ2-3, with a tentative D call TRBD2 (6 bases). The CDR3 covers 15 residues. V was clipped by 1 base and J by 2 bases, with 10 bases between them. CDR1 is SGHAT and CDR2 is FQNNGV in the germline V gene. CDR3: CASSLGGGNTDTQYF. CDR3 coding DNA: TGTGCCAGCAGCTTAGGTGGCGGGAACACAGATACGCAGTATTTT.

V is TRBV5-1 and J is TRBJ2-1; 11 nucleotides match TRBD2. The V segment lost 4 bases and the J segment 9 bases; nucleotides outside the gene matches: 9. The CDR3 is 15 amino acids. Germline CDR1 and CDR2: SGHRS and YFSETQ. CDR3 protein: CASSPLAGAPIEQFF. DNA of the CDR3: TGCGCCAGCAGCCCACTAGCGGGAGCCCCCATTGAGCAGTTCTTC.

This clone was detected a few times. The chain links TRBV27 to TRBJ2-7; 7 positions agree with TRBD2. CDR3 size: 15 residues. The germline V gene has CDR1 MNHEY and CDR2 SMNVEV (reference sequence). Trimming removed 8 bases from V and 5 bases from J; junction bases left unmatched: 15. The CDR3 DNA follows: TGTGCCAGCCTCAACCCCGGGGAGGGCTTCCACGAGCAGTACTTC. Protein: CASLNPGEGFHEQYF.

A few counts support this clone. The J gene is TRBJ2-1, the V gene TRBV2; 12 bases match TRBD2. The CDR3 spans 13 residues. CDR1 is SNHLY and CDR2 is FYNNEI in the germline V gene. Germline trimming cut 3 bases from V and 10 bases from J; bases unmatched to any gene: 1. CDR3 region: CASSETSGREQFF. CDR3 bases: TGTGCCAGCAGTGAGACTAGCGGGAGAGAGCAGTTCTTC.

The chain recombines TRBV27 with TRBJ1-2; weak D call: TRBD1 (6 bases). The V end was cut by 6 bases, the J end by 7 bases, with 18 bases between. The CDR3 runs to 14 residues. Germline loops: CDR1 MNHEY, CDR2 SMNVEV (reference sequence). CDR3: CASSREGGTRGYTF. The CDR3 nucleotides are TGTGCCAGCAGCCGAGAGGGGGGGACGCGTGGCTACACCTTC.

This clone was seen a handful of times. This chain uses TRBV6-6 with TRBJ2-7; 7 bases agree with TRBD2. The CDR3 contains 14 residues. The trim removed 6 bases at V and 3 bases at J, leaving 8 bases unmatched. In germline, CDR1 is MNHNY, CDR2 SVGAGI (reference sequence). The CDR3 sequence: CASRSPGTNYEQYF. DNA of the CDR3: TGTGCCAGCAGGTCGCCCGGGACTAACTACGAGCAGTACTTC.

The CDR3 region is CASSSTLNTEAFF. The CDR3 DNA follows: TGTGCCAGCAGCTCCACATTGAACACTGAAGCTTTCTTT. This rearrangement joins TRBV7-8 to TRBJ1-1; D ambiguous. The CDR3 totals 13 residues. Germline lookup yields CDR1 SGHVS and CDR2 FQNEAQ. Trimming stripped 4 bases from V and 0 bases from J, with 6 bases between.

The chain employs TRBV11-2 and TRBJ1-1; D possibly corresponds to TRBD1 (5 bases). Trimming cost V 5 bases and J 8 bases, with 15 bases left between them. There are 13 residues in the CDR3. CDR1 SGHAT and CDR2 FQNNGV come from the germline V gene. This chain's CDR3 is CASSRGREREAFF. In nucleotides, the CDR3 is TGTGCCAGCAGCCGAGGCAGGGAACGGGAAGCTTTCTTT.

This chain links TRBV7-3 with TRBJ2-1, with 10 bases identical to TRBD2. The ends lost 3 bases at V and 3 bases at J; junction bases unmatched: 2. This CDR3 spans 15 amino acids. In germline, CDR1 is SGHTA, CDR2 FQGTGA. The CDR3 nucleotides are TGTGCCAGCAGCTTTGCTAGCGGGAGCTACAATGAGCAGTTCTTC. Translation gives CASSFASGSYNEQFF. Supplemented by reference TRBV7-3 and TRBJ2-1, the full variable domain reads GAGVSQTPSNKVTEKGKYVELRCDPISGHTALYWYRQSLGQGPEFLIYFQGTGAADDSGLPNDRFFAVRPEGSVSTLKIQRTERGDSAVYLCASSFASGSYNEQFFGPGTRLTVL.

This clone was counted a few times. This sample includes further DNA sequences coding for the same CDR3. The V and J genes are TRBV5-4 and TRBJ2-7; TRBD1 aligns across 8 bases. The V gene's germline CDR1 is SGHNT and CDR2 YYREEE (reference sequence). V was pared by 2 bases and J by 6 bases, with 1 base of the junction left unmatched. The length of the CDR3 is 12 residues. DNA for the CDR3: TGTGCCAGCAGCTTTGACAGGGGCGAGCAGTACTTC. It yields the protein CASSFDRGEQYF.

V is TRBV18 and J is TRBJ2-7; maybe TRBD2 (6 bases). The CDR3 consists of 15 residues. The germline V gene has CDR1 KGHSH and CDR2 LQKENI. The V gene lost 0 bases and the J gene lost 4 bases, with 13 bases spanning the gap. CDR3 bases: TGTGCCAGCTCACCACCGGCCGGGAGTGATTACGAGCAGTACTTC. Amino acids: CASSPPAGSDYEQYF.

The chain joins TRBV11-2 to TRBJ2-3; D remains ambiguous. The V and J ends lost 2 bases and 6 bases respectively, with 6 bases between them. Germline V gives CDR1 SGHAT, CDR2 FQNNGV. The CDR3 has 12 residues. As DNA, the CDR3 is TGTGCCAGCAGCTTAATTCAGGATACGCAGTATTTT. Translating it yields CASSLIQDTQYF.

The CDR3 protein is CASSYSPETQYF. In DNA, the CDR3 is TGTGCCAGCAGTTACAGCCCAGAGACCCAGTACTTC. The chain uses TRBV6-5 and TRBJ2-5; unclear D gene. The CDR3 is 12 residues long. Trimming removed 2 bases from V and 4 bases from J, with 5 bases in between. Germline CDR1 is MNHEY and CDR2 is SVGAGI.

This chain connects TRBV7-2 to TRBJ2-5; the match to TRBD2 covers 7 bases. The germline gives CDR1 SGHTA, CDR2 FQGNSA. V was clipped by 1 base and J by 6 bases; unmatched bases: 5. The CDR3 is made up of 14 amino acids. In DNA form, the CDR3 reads TGTGCCAGCAGCTTAGGGGACTACCGGCAGACCCAGTACTTC. This sequence encodes CASSLGDYRQTQYF.

The chain links TRBV19 to TRBJ2-1; 10 bases align to TRBD1. In germline, CDR1 is LNHDA, CDR2 SQIVND (reference sequence). The CDR3 runs to 16 residues. V dropped 6 bases and J dropped 5; count of bases not matched to a gene: 10. CDR3 sequence: CASSAGGTGVHNEQFF. The CDR3 DNA sequence: TGTGCCAGTAGCGCCGGAGGGACAGGGGTTCACAATGAGCAGTTCTTC.